This T cell receptor beta chain came from a study of human T cells and chemical hapten exposure. Study-wide context: An area of 2 cm by less than 2.5 cm on upper inner arm skin received 2% DPC for sensitization. Each week of the roughly 26-week study, patients had diphenylcyclopropenone applied to the scalp. Study-wide findings and caveats: Significantly more large CDR3 similarity clusters were formed by expanded TCRs than by controls.

As concerns this clonotype: The antigen remains unidentified.

Via MiXCR, TCRdb re-called the RACE reads, giving one row per CDR3 protein. The sample includes some 110,000 distinct CDR3 sequences, around 11% of them seen just once. The V end lost 2 bases, the J end lost 3 bases, and 7 bases lay between the germline ends. The CDR3 extends over 13 amino acids. Germline V gene lookup returns CDR1 MDHEN and CDR2 SYDVKM. Sample time point: patch test 3, about 24 weeks after DPC sensitization. Treatment reported: therapeutic diphenylcyclopropenone sensitization with weekly scalp DPC. Sequencing was performed on whole blood, taken in connection with sensitization to the hapten diphenylcyclopropenone (DPC). The receptor comes from a woman aged 45-59 years with alopecia areata. Some clones in this sample may be carry-over from other donors' samples. The V gene is TRBV28, the J gene TRBJ1-1; D is ambiguous. CDR3 sequence: CASSLAGYTEAFF. Written as DNA, the CDR3 is TGTGCCAGCAGTTTAGCCGGGTACACTGAAGCTTTCTTT.